These 25 T cell receptor beta chains were sequenced from one sample in a study of T-cell reconstitution after alpha-beta-depleted transplantation in children. Unique molecular identifiers were incorporated when the TCRbeta library was constructed. One entry per CDR3 protein results from TCRdb running MiXCR on the PCR reads. The sample consists of 300,000 to 350,000 distinct CDR3 sequences, roughly 17% of them appearing once. This sample comprised PBMCs, mostly from graft donor cells, obtained 360 days after TCRalphabeta/CD19-depleted stem cell transplant. The receptors were gathered from a male patient between 2 and 15 years old who had a stem cell transplant for acute lymphoblastic leukemia, so the T cells may come from the graft donor.

The sample holds many counts of this clonotype. The rearrangement joins TRBV10-3 to TRBJ2-5, with D possibly being TRBD2 (5 bases). Trimming pared 8 bases from V and 2 bases from J, leaving 15 bases between. CDR1 and CDR2 (germline): ENHRY, SYGVKD. This CDR3 is built from 14 residues. The CDR3, as DNA: TGTGCCATCGCAATGAGCGGAGTTCAAGAGACCCAGTACTTC. Protein sequence: CAIAMSGVQETQYF.

The chain recombines TRBV11-2 with TRBJ2-2, with 8 bases that match TRBD2. Trimming at V came to 5 bases and at J to 7 bases, leaving 9 bases not matched to a gene. The CDR3 covers 15 residues. From germline, CDR1 is SGHAT and CDR2 FQNNGV. This CDR3 reads CASSPTSGGIGELFF. The CDR3 DNA reads TGTGCCAGCAGCCCCACTAGCGGAGGGATCGGGGAGCTGTTTTTT.

This chain joins TRBV7-2 and TRBJ2-1; 7 positions agree with TRBD1. Germline loops: CDR1 SGHTA, CDR2 FQGNSA. This CDR3 region has 17 residues. The J segment lost 7 bases and the V segment lost 5 bases, leaving 17 bases of the junction unmatched. CDR3: CASSRLAGIRGPNEQFF. CDR3 nucleotides: TGTGCCAGCAGCCGCTTAGCCGGGATAAGGGGGCCTAATGAGCAGTTCTTC.

The chain couples TRBV9 to TRBJ1-1; D remains ambiguous. Deletions cut 5 bases from V and 5 bases from J, with 16 bases between. Germline V lookup: CDR1 SGDLS, CDR2 YYNGEE. The CDR3 runs 14 residues. The CDR3 nucleotides are TGTGCCAGCAGTCAACTCCAGGTGGGGACTGAAGCTTTCTTT. As protein: CASSQLQVGTEAFF.

This clonotype came up a few times. The chain uses TRBV15 and TRBJ2-7; TRBD1 might be the D (5 bases). Germline CDR1 reads LNHNV; CDR2 reads YYDKDF (reference sequence). The CDR3 has 15 amino acids. The V end lost 3 bases, the J end lost 5 bases, and 17 bases lay between the germline ends. The CDR3 is CATSSRMQGLDEQYF. The CDR3 nucleotides are TGTGCCACCAGCAGCCGAATGCAGGGATTAGACGAGCAGTACTTC.

This clonotype was detected only a few times. This rearrangement joins TRBV20-1 to TRBJ2-5; D ambiguous. The length of the CDR3 is 15 residues. Germline CDR1 and CDR2: DFQATT and SNEGSKA (reference sequence). Trimming took 0 bases from V and 4 from J, leaving 15 bases between them. The CDR3 nucleotides read TGCAGTGCTAGAGATGTTATCTCCGGTGGAGAGACCCAGTACTTC. Protein product: CSARDVISGGETQYF.

The chain uses TRBV12-3 or TRBV12-4 and TRBJ2-5; 10 bases are shared with TRBD2. J was trimmed by 4 bases and V by 3 bases; bases with no gene match: 2. CDR3 length equals 14 residues. CDR3 DNA: TGTGCCAGCAGTTTGGCTAGCGGGAGAGAGACCCAGTACTTC. Its translation is CASSLASGRETQYF.

The rearrangement joins TRBV10-3 to TRBJ2-1; D is ambiguous. CDR3 length: 16 residues. Trimming removed 2 bases from V and 0 bases from J, with 11 bases in between. Germline values: CDR1 ENHRY, CDR2 SYGVKD. The CDR3 region is CAISEVRPYSYNEQFF. CDR3 DNA: TGTGCCATCAGTGAGGTCAGGCCCTACTCCTACAATGAGCAGTTCTTC.

This clonotype came up a few times. The V and J genes are TRBV28 and TRBJ2-2; 12 nucleotides match TRBD1. The germline gives CDR1 MDHEN, CDR2 SYDVKM. J gave up 13 bases and V 5 bases, and 17 bases lay outside the gene matches. The CDR3 loop spans 17 amino acids. The CDR3 region is CASSPPPGQGARKVLFF. CDR3 nucleotides: TGTGCCAGCAGTCCGCCACCGGGACAGGGGGCGAGGAAGGTGCTGTTTTTT.

The chain joins TRBV11-2 to TRBJ2-1; D ambiguous. V was trimmed by 6 bases and J by 6 bases, leaving 6 bases between them. Germline-derived CDR1 and CDR2 are SGHAT and FQNNGV. The CDR3 is 11 amino acids. The CDR3 spells CASRWINEQFF. CDR3 coding DNA: TGTGCCAGCAGGTGGATCAATGAGCAGTTCTTC.

The table lists this clonotype with a few counts. The chain carries TRBV5-1 and TRBJ2-1; D possibly corresponds to TRBD2 (6 bases). V was clipped by 3 bases and J by 2 bases, with 12 bases between them. CDR1 is SGHRS and CDR2 is YFSETQ in the germline V gene. The CDR3 covers 15 residues. The CDR3 DNA reads TGCGCCAGCAGCTATGACGCGGGACCCTACAATGAGCAGTTCTTC. It specifies CASSYDAGPYNEQFF.

The chain uses TRBV30 and TRBJ2-1; D gene unclear. This CDR3 is built from 13 residues. Looked up from germline, CDR1 is GTSNPN and CDR2 is SVGIG (reference sequence). In DNA form, the CDR3 reads TGTACCATGACCCCTAGCTCCTACAATGAGCAGTTCTTC. It yields the protein CTMTPSSYNEQFF.

The V gene is TRBV15, the J gene TRBJ2-3; D possibly corresponds to TRBD2 (6 bases). Germline-derived CDR1 and CDR2 are LNHNV and YYDKDF (reference sequence). The germline V and J ends were trimmed by 3 bases and 1 base, with 11 bases remaining between them. The length of the CDR3 is 15 residues. CDR3 coding DNA: TGTGCCACCAGCAGGGAGGGATACCGCACAGATACGCAGTATTTT. Translation gives CATSREGYRTDTQYF.

This clonotype was detected only a few times. This chain joins TRBV11-2 and TRBJ2-7; 9 nucleotides match TRBD2. The CDR3 length is 18 residues. The germline gives CDR1 SGHAT, CDR2 FQNNGV. Trimming took 1 base from V and 2 from J; bases not matched to a gene: 12. CDR3 nucleotide sequence: TGTGCCAGCAGCTTAGTGGGTGTAGGGCTAGCGGGACCCTACGAGCAGTACTTC. The encoded protein is CASSLVGVGLAGPYEQYF. Variable domain in full (rest from reference TRBV11-2 and TRBJ2-7): EAGVAQSPRYKIIEKRQSVAFWCNPISGHATLYWYQQILGQGPKLLIQFQNNGVVDDSQLPKDRFSAERLKGVDSTLKIQPAKLEDSAVYLCASSLVGVGLAGPYEQYFGPGTRLTVT.

To note about this clonotype: One junction end disagrees with the germline gene, perhaps due to a read error. The chain joins TRBV7-6 to TRBJ2-5; D unclear. Germline V gene lookup returns CDR1 SGHVS and CDR2 FNYEAQ. The CDR3 consists of 12 residues. Here the CDR3 reads CASSLGNEIQYF. CDR3 bases: TGTGCCAGCAGCTTAGGGAACGAGATCCAGTACTTC.

V usage is TRBV28 and J usage is TRBJ2-2; D remains unclear. The CDR3 is made up of 15 amino acids. Between the trimmed V and J ends, which lost 2 bases and 6 bases, there was a span of 13 bases. Germline CDR1 MDHEN, CDR2 SYDVKM. CDR3 amino acids: CASSLQVAQPGELFF. The CDR3 coding sequence is TGTGCCAGCAGTTTACAAGTAGCTCAGCCCGGGGAGCTGTTTTTT.

This clonotype was recorded a few times. The CDR3 loop reads CASSFGISSYNEQFF. CDR3 coding DNA: TGTGCCAGCAGTTTTGGGATAAGCTCCTACAATGAGCAGTTCTTC. The J gene is TRBJ2-1, the V gene TRBV12-3 or TRBV12-4, with D uncertain. The CDR3 runs 15 residues. Trimming took 3 bases from V and 0 from J, leaving 9 bases between them.

This clonotype was observed a few times. This rearrangement joins TRBV7-2 to TRBJ2-1; 11 nucleotides agree with TRBD2. Germline assignment: CDR1 SGHTA and CDR2 FQGNSA. Trimming took 4 bases from V and 7 from J; bases not matched to a gene: 12. CDR3 size: 17 residues. Written as DNA, the CDR3 is TGTGCCAGCAGCTCCCAATACACTAGCGGGAGTCATAATGAGCAGTTCTTC. It translates to CASSSQYTSGSHNEQFF.

This clonotype showed up many times. The chain has TRBV20-1 and TRBJ2-3; a possible D gene is TRBD2 (5 bases). V lost 5 bases and J lost 2, with 17 bases in between. Germline-derived CDR1 and CDR2 are DFQATT and SNEGSKA (reference sequence). The CDR3 is made up of 15 amino acids. CDR3 sequence reads: CSAGVMAGYTDTQYF. CDR3 sequence (DNA): TGCAGTGCTGGGGTTATGGCGGGTTACACAGATACGCAGTATTTT.

The sample holds a few counts of this clonotype. The chain joins TRBV28 to TRBJ1-6; D is undetermined. The V end was cut by 2 bases, the J end by 4 bases, with 12 bases between. Germline assignment: CDR1 MDHEN and CDR2 SYDVKM. The CDR3 has 16 residues. The CDR3 sequence is CASSLSLGNYNSPLHF. CDR3 DNA: TGTGCCAGCAGTTTAAGTTTAGGGAATTATAATTCACCCCTCCACTTT.

V is TRBV6-5 and J is TRBJ2-5, with a possible D match to TRBD1 (6 bases). V was clipped by 3 bases and J by 5 bases, with 16 bases between them. CDR1 is MNHEY and CDR2 is SVGAGI in the germline V gene. This CDR3 region has 15 residues. CDR3 in amino acids: CASSYGTGSGETQYF. The CDR3 nucleotides read TGTGCCAGCAGTTATGGTACAGGGAGTGGTGAGACCCAGTACTTC.

This chain links TRBV27 with TRBJ2-4; possible D gene TRBD1, 6 bases. This CDR3 contains 17 residues. Trimming pared 4 bases from V and 4 bases from J, leaving 20 bases between. Per germline, CDR1 MNHEY and CDR2 SMNVEV (reference sequence). The CDR3 sequence: CASSYPTGITTKNIQYF. The CDR3 region has the DNA TGTGCCAGCAGTTATCCAACAGGGATTACCACTAAAAACATTCAGTACTTC.

This clonotype came up a few times. The chain joins TRBV6-2 or TRBV6-3 to TRBJ2-3; D is ambiguous. Trimming removed 2 bases from V and 7 bases from J, with 16 bases in between. The CDR3 totals 15 residues. Germline CDR1 MNHEY, CDR2 SVGEGT. DNA for the CDR3: TGTGCCAGCAGTTACAGTGGCCAGGACGCCTATACGCAGTATTTT. It encodes CASSYSGQDAYTQYF.

The J gene is TRBJ2-7, the V gene TRBV6-2 or TRBV6-3, with 7 bases matching TRBD1. From germline, CDR1 is MNHEY and CDR2 SVGEGT. Unmatched junction bases numbered 15, after V lost 2 bases and J lost 2 bases. This CDR3 has 18 residues. CDR3 nucleotide sequence: TGTGCCAGCAGTTACCCGACCCAAATTGACAGGGCGGCCTACGAGCAGTACTTC. It codes for CASSYPTQIDRAAYEQYF.

The chain uses TRBV12-3 or TRBV12-4 and TRBJ2-7, with D perhaps assigned TRBD1 or TRBD2 (5 bases each). V was cut by 2 bases and J by 3 bases, with 11 bases left in between. This CDR3 spans 14 amino acids. The CDR3 nucleotides are TGTGCCAGCAGTTTAATGGGGGTCGACTACGAGCAGTACTTC. Translating gives CASSLMGVDYEQYF.